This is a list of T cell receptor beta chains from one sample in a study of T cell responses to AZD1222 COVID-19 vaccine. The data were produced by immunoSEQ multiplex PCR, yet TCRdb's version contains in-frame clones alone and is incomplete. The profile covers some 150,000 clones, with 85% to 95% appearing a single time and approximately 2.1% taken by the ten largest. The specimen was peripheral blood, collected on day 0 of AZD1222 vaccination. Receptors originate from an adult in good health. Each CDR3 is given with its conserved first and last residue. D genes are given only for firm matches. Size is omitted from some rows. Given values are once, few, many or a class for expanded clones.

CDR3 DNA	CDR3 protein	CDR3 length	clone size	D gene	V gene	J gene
TGTGCCAGCAGCTTGGTACAGGGAATAACAGATACGCAGTATTTT	CASSLVQGITDTQYF	15	-	-	TRBV5-4	TRBJ2-3
TGTGCCAGCAGCCCCCGGACTAGCACGGACAATGAGCAGTTCTTC	CASSPRTSTDNEQFF	15	-	TRBD2	TRBV3-1/TRBV3-2	TRBJ2-1
TGTGCCAGCAGCCGGACGGGGGGCCGGGGCTATGGCTACACCTTC	CASSRTGGRGYGYTF	15	few	-	TRBV5-6	TRBJ1-2
TGTGCCAGCAGCCCGGGACTAGCAGGGGGAGCCCAGTACTTC	CASSPGLAGGAQYF	14	-	TRBD2	TRBV11-2	TRBJ2-5
TGTGCCAGCAGCTTAACGGCTGGGACAAACACCGGGGAGCTGTTTTTT	CASSLTAGTNTGELFF	16	-	-	TRBV7-3	TRBJ2-2
TGTGCCAGCAGCTTTCCCGGGCGGAAGAACACTGAAGCTTTCTTT	CASSFPGRKNTEAFF	15	-	-	TRBV7-9	TRBJ1-1
TGTGCCAGCAGCCCCCGGGCCCGCGCTGAAGCTTTCTTT	CASSPRARAEAFF	13	-	-	TRBV28	TRBJ1-1
TGTGCCAGCAGCTTTCTAGCGGGAGGGAACTACGAGCAGTACTTC	CASSFLAGGNYEQYF	15	-	TRBD2	TRBV7-9	TRBJ2-7
TGTGCCAGCAGCTTGGACAGGGGTTACCAAGAGACCCAGTACTTC	CASSLDRGYQETQYF	15	-	TRBD1	TRBV11-2	TRBJ2-5
TGTGCCAGCAGCTTTCAGACTAATGAGCAGTTCTTC	CASSFQTNEQFF	12	-	-	TRBV7-9	TRBJ2-1
TGTGCCAGCTCACCATCCCTCCGCACAGATACGCAGTATTTT	CASSPSLRTDTQYF	14	-	-	TRBV18	TRBJ2-3
TGTGCCAGCAGCGCAACTAGCGGCACCTACGAGCAGTACTTC	CASSATSGTYEQYF	14	-	TRBD2	TRBV9	TRBJ2-7
TGTGCCAGCAGTGACGCTGGGCCCTACGAGCAGTACTTC	CASSDAGPYEQYF	13	-	-	TRBV6-1	TRBJ2-7
TGTGCCAGCTCACCTCGGGCCTCAGGCTACGAGCAGTACTTC	CASSPRASGYEQYF	14	-	-	TRBV18	TRBJ2-7
TGTGCCACCAGTGAACAGCGTTGGGATGAGCAGTTCTTC	CATSEQRWDEQFF	13	-	-	TRBV24-1	TRBJ2-1
TGTGCCAGCAGCCAACCGGGACAATTCGATGGCTACACCTTC	CASSQPGQFDGYTF	14	-	-	TRBV5-6	TRBJ1-2
TGCAGCGTTGTAGGGACTTTACCCTACGAGCAGTACTTC	CSVVGTLPYEQYF	13	few	-	TRBV29-1	TRBJ2-7
TGTGCCAGCAGTTACGTAGGGACTAACTATGGCTACACCTTC	CASSYVGTNYGYTF	14	-	-	TRBV6-5	TRBJ1-2
TGTGCCAGCTCACCCGGGGCGACTAATGAAAAACTGTTTTTT	CASSPGATNEKLFF	14	-	-	TRBV18	TRBJ1-4
TGTGCCAGCGAACCGGGACAGCTAAACACCATATATTTT	CASEPGQLNTIYF	13	-	-	TRBV21-1	TRBJ1-3
TGTGCCAGCAGCTTGTTGGGGCAGGGGGGAAGAAATGAGCAGTTCTTC	CASSLLGQGGRNEQFF	16	once	-	TRBV7-2	TRBJ2-1
TGTGCCAGCAGCCTCACAGATACGCAGTATTTT	CASSLTDTQYF	11	-	-	TRBV2	TRBJ2-3
TGTGCCAGCAGCTTAGCCCCCAGGGGCCCTAATAATTCACCCCTCCACTTT	CASSLAPRGPNNSPLHF	17	-	-	TRBV11-2	TRBJ1-6
TGCAGTGCTAGGTCTAACTATGGCTACACCTTC	CSARSNYGYTF	11	-	-	TRBV20-1	TRBJ1-2
TGCGCCAGCAGCCACGCGAACAGGGAGGTGAACACTGAAGCTTTCTTT	CASSHANREVNTEAFF	16	-	-	TRBV4-1	TRBJ1-1
TGTGCCAGTAGGCCCCAGGACCCCCATTACTATGGCTACACCTTC	CASRPQDPHYYGYTF	15	-	-	TRBV19	TRBJ1-2
TGCGCCAGCAGCACTCGACAGGGACCATATGGCTACACCTTC	CASSTRQGPYGYTF	14	-	TRBD1	TRBV5-1	TRBJ1-2
TGTGCCAGCAGCGGGGAAACAGGGGAAGCTTTCTTT	CASSGETGEAFF	12	-	-	TRBV9	TRBJ1-1
TGTGCCAGCAGCTGGAAAGCAGGAATGAACACTGAAGCTTTCTTT	CASSWKAGMNTEAFF	15	-	-	TRBV5-4	TRBJ1-1
TGTGCCAGCAGTAACGACGGACAAAGGACAGGGGAGCTGTTTTTT	CASSNDGQRTGELFF	15	-	-	TRBV5-5	TRBJ2-2
TGTGCCAGCAGTGAGGCTCGAACCAACAAGCAGTATTTT	CASSEARTNKQYF	13	-	-	TRBV2	TRBJ2-3
TGTGCCAGCAGTGAATTCAGTCCCACTGAAGCTTTCTTT	CASSEFSPTEAFF	13	-	-	TRBV25-1	TRBJ1-1
TGTGCCAGCAGCTCGTACGGTAGAAACACTGAAGCTTTCTTT	CASSSYGRNTEAFF	14	-	-	TRBV11-3	TRBJ1-1
TGTGCCAGCAGCTTGGGACTAGCGGCTCCTCTGTTCTTC	CASSLGLAAPLFF	13	-	TRBD2	TRBV7-3	TRBJ2-1
TGTGCCATCAGTGAGACTAGCGGGGGCGGATACGAGCAGTACTTC	CAISETSGGGYEQYF	15	-	TRBD2	TRBV10-3	TRBJ2-7
TGTGCCAGCAGCTTAGTTGAACTAGCGGGTGGTGAGCAGTTCTTC	CASSLVELAGGEQFF	15	-	TRBD2	TRBV7-2	TRBJ2-1
TGTGCCAGCAGCCCGGGACCCCAAGAGACCCAGTACTTC	CASSPGPQETQYF	13	-	-	TRBV9	TRBJ2-5
TGTGCCACCAGGAATACAGAATATCAGCCCCAGCATTTT	CATRNTEYQPQHF	13	-	-	TRBV24-1	TRBJ1-5
TGTGCCAGTAGTACTACGGCAGGCGGTACTGAAGCTTTCTTT	CASSTTAGGTEAFF	14	-	-	TRBV19	TRBJ1-1
TGTGCCAGCAGCCCCAGAGTTAACTATGGCTACACCTTC	CASSPRVNYGYTF	13	once	-	TRBV11-2	TRBJ1-2
TGTGCCAGCTCACCAGGACAGGGGCTGAACACTGAAGCTTTCTTT	CASSPGQGLNTEAFF	15	-	TRBD1	TRBV18	TRBJ1-1
TGTGCCAGCAAGGAGGGGGGAACCTCCTTAAAGGAGCAGTACTTC	CASKEGGTSLKEQYF	15	-	-	TRBV6-5	TRBJ2-7
TGTGCCTGGAAACGCGGGGGGTGGGGTAATGAGCAGTTCTTC	CAWKRGGWGNEQFF	14	-	TRBD2	TRBV30	TRBJ2-1
TGTGCCAGCAGTTTAGGCAGGGGCGCAAACACTGAAGCTTTCTTT	CASSLGRGANTEAFF	15	-	-	TRBV28	TRBJ1-1
TGTGCCACCAGCAGTGGGGGGGCAGGTAGCAATCAGCCCCAGCATTTT	CATSSGGAGSNQPQHF	16	-	-	TRBV15	TRBJ1-5
TGTGCCAGCAGCCCCCCGGGACAGGGTACAGGGGAAAAACTGTTTTTT	CASSPPGQGTGEKLFF	16	-	TRBD1	TRBV7-2	TRBJ1-4
TGCGCCAGCAAGAGCGGGGGGGCGTCGGAGACCCAGTACTTC	CASKSGGASETQYF	14	-	TRBD2	TRBV5-1	TRBJ2-5
TGTGCCAGCAGCTTAACGATACACATACCCTCCTACGAGCAGTACTTC	CASSLTIHIPSYEQYF	16	once	-	TRBV7-3	TRBJ2-7
TGTGCCAGCAGCCAAGATTTAGGGGGGGTCCAAGAGACCCAGTACTTC	CASSQDLGGVQETQYF	16	-	-	TRBV4-2	TRBJ2-5